This T cell receptor beta chain was recorded in a study of PD-1 blockade in classical Hodgkin lymphoma. Brentuximab vedotin exposure varied among the patients, all of whom had relapsed after autologous stem cell transplantation. The best responses consisted of complete response, partial response or progressive disease. Regarding the study as a whole: Before treatment, complete responders showed about the same diversity as newly diagnosed patients. Before treatment, TCR diversity in newly diagnosed patients was reportedly lower than in healthy donors.

The data were produced by immunoSEQ multiplex PCR, yet TCRdb's version contains in-frame clones alone and is incomplete. The data hold about 85,000 clones, with around 90% observed a single time. Per the germline V gene, CDR1 is SGDLS and CDR2 is YYNGEE. This CDR3 has 13 residues. V was pared by 4 bases and J by 8 bases, with 14 bases between. In regard to this clone: Its antigen is still unknown.

The TCR was taken from a human donor with classical Hodgkin lymphoma. The gene calls are TRBV9 and TRBJ2-3, with a weak D call TRBD2 (6 bases). Sample: peripheral blood mononuclear cells (PBMCs), taken before the second cycle of nivolumab. CDR3 region: CASSIRGTATQYF. As DNA, the CDR3 is TGTGCCAGCAGCATACGCGGGACCGCTACGCAGTATTTT.